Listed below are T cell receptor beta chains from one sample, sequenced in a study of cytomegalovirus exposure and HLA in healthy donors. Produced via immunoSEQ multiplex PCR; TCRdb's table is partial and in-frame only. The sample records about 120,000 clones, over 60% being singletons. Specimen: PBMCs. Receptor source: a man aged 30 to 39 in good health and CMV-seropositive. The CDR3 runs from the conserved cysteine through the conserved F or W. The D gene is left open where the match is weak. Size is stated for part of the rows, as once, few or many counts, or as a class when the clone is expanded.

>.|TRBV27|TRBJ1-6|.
CASSPWSGDSNSPLHF
TGTGCCAGCAGCCCTTGGTCGGGGGATAGTAATTCACCCCTCCACTTT
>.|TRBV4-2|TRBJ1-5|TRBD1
CASSQERRGRQPQHF
TGTGCCAGCAGCCAAGAGAGAAGGGGGCGGCAGCCCCAGCATTTT
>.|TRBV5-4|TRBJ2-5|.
CASSLDSETQYF
TGTGCCAGCAGCTTGGACAGTGAGACCCAGTACTTC
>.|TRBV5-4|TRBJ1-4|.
CASSLGGQATNEKLFF
TGTGCCAGCAGCTTGGGGGGGCAGGCAACTAATGAAAAACTGTTTTTT
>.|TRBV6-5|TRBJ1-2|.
CASSLSVTVYGYTF
TGTGCCAGCAGTTTGTCCGTCACAGTCTATGGCTACACCTTC
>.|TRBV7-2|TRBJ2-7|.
CASSFRGGPYEQYF
TGTGCCAGCAGCTTCAGGGGTGGGCCCTACGAGCAGTACTTC
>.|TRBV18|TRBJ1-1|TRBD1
CASSDDRGLWNTEAFF
TGTGCCAGCTCGGACGACAGGGGGCTTTGGAACACTGAAGCTTTCTTT
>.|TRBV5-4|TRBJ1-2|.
CASSLVAGHYGYPF
TGTGCCAGCAGCTTGGTTGCAGGGCACTATGGCTACCCCTTC
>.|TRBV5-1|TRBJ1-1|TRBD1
CASRGQGMNTEAFF
TGCGCCAGCAGGGGACAGGGAATGAACACTGAAGCTTTCTTT
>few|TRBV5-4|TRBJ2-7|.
CASSLQGPYEQYF
TGTGCCAGCAGCTTGCAGGGGCCCTACGAGCAGTACTTC
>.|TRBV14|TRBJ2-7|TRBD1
CASSPRQGLHYEQYF
TGTGCCAGCAGCCCCCGACAGGGGTTACACTACGAGCAGTACTTC
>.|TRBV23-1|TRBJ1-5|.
CASSHCNGGEMNQPQHF
TGCGCCAGCAGTCATTGTAACGGAGGGGAAATGAATCAGCCCCAGCATTTT
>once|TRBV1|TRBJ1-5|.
CTSSQDPRTGIGQPQHF
TGCACCAGCAGCCAAGATCCCCGGACAGGGATAGGACAGCCCCAGCATTTT
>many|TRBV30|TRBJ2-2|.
CACPRVPNTGELFF
TGTGCCTGTCCCCGGGTCCCGAACACCGGGGAGCTGTTTTTT
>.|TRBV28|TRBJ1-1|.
CASSSYRDTEAFF
TGTGCCAGCAGTTCTTACAGGGACACTGAAGCTTTCTTT
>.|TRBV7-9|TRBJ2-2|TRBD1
CSSSPPTTGDRELFF
TGTTCCAGCAGCCCCCCAACGACAGGGGACCGGGAGCTGTTTTTT
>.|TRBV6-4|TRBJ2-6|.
CASSATGTGANVLTF
TGTGCCAGCAGTGCTACAGGGACTGGGGCCAACGTCCTGACTTTC
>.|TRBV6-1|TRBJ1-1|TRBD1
CASSNDRGDDTEAFF
TGTGCCAGCAGTAACGACAGGGGTGATGACACTGAAGCTTTCTTT
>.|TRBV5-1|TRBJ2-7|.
CASSLVPGNYEQYF
TGCGCCAGCAGCTTGGTCCCAGGGAATTACGAGCAGTACTTC
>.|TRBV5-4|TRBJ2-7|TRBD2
CASSLGLAGRGEQYF
TGTGCCAGCAGCTTGGGTTTAGCGGGGAGGGGTGAGCAGTACTTC
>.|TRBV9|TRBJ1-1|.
CASSVSGSLMNTEAFF
TGTGCCAGCAGCGTAAGCGGGAGCCTCATGAACACTGAAGCTTTCTTT
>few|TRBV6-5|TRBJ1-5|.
CASSYWQTNQPQHF
TGTGCCAGCAGTTACTGGCAAACCAATCAGCCCCAGCATTTT
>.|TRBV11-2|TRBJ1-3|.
CASSLPELDTIYF
TGTGCCAGCAGCTTACCCGAACTGGACACCATATATTTT
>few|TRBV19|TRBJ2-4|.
CASSIDHLGLVAKNIQYF
TGTGCCAGTAGTATAGATCATCTGGGACTGGTAGCCAAAAACATTCAGTACTTC
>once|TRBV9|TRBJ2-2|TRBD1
CASSADRDTGELFF
TGTGCCAGCAGCGCGGACAGGGACACCGGGGAGCTGTTTTTT
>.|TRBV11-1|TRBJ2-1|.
CASSTSVHRDEQFF
TGTGCCAGCAGCACCAGCGTCCACAGGGATGAGCAGTTCTTC
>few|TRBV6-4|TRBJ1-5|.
CASSFGQEGEPQHF
TGTGCCAGCAGTTTCGGACAAGAAGGGGAGCCCCAGCATTTT
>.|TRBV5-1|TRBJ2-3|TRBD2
CASSLGLGSTDTQYF
TGCGCCAGCAGCCTGGGACTAGGAAGCACAGATACGCAGTATTTT
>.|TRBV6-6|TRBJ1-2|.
CASSYGGAYGYTF
TGTGCCAGCAGTTACGGGGGCGCCTATGGCTACACCTTC
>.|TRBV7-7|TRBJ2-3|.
CASSYGGVSDTQYF
TGTGCCAGCAGCTACGGAGGCGTCTCGGATACGCAGTATTTT
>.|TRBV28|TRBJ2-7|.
CASSSTSLEQYF
TGTGCCAGCAGTTCGACATCGCTCGAGCAGTACTTC
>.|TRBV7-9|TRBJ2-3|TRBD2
CASSRGLAGSGQYF
TGTGCCAGCAGCCGGGGACTAGCGGGGTCGGGGCAGTATTTT
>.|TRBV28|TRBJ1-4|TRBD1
CASRYSRGRVEKLFF
TGTGCCAGCAGATACTCCAGGGGGCGCGTTGAAAAACTGTTTTTT
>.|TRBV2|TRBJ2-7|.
CASSEVYNHSYEQYF
TGTGCCAGCAGTGAAGTGTACAACCACTCCTACGAGCAGTACTTC
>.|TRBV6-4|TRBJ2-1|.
CASSDSSGSYNEQFF
TGTGCCAGCAGTGACTCTAGCGGCTCCTACAATGAGCAGTTCTTC
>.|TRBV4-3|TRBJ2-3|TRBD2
CASSQALGERGLDTQYF
TGCGCCAGCAGCCAGGCCCTAGGGGAGCGGGGGTTAGATACGCAGTATTTT
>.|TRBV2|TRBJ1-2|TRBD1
CASTLDRAVNYGYTF
TGTGCCAGCACCCTGGACAGGGCGGTTAACTATGGCTACACCTTC
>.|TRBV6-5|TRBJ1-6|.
CALTRDYNSPLHF
TGTGCATTAACGAGGGATTATAATTCACCCCTCCACTTT
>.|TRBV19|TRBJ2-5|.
CASSDSSQETQYF
TGTGCCAGTTCGGACAGCTCCCAAGAGACCCAGTACTTC
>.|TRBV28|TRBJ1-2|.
CASSIPGTLNYGYTF
TGTGCCAGCAGCATCCCCGGGACACTGAACTATGGCTACACCTTC
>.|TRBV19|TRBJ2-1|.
CASSQTSGNNEQFF
TGTGCCAGTAGTCAAACCTCAGGGAACAATGAGCAGTTCTTC
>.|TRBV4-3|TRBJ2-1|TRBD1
CASSQDTDREGPNEQFF
TGCGCCAGCAGCCAAGATACTGACAGGGAAGGCCCCAATGAGCAGTTCTTC
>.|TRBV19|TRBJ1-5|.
CASSGLWGEGNQPQHF
TGTGCCAGTAGTGGGCTTTGGGGTGAGGGAAATCAGCCCCAGCATTTT
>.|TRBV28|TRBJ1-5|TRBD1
CASSSVFLGQGREGQPQHF
TGTGCCAGCAGTTCAGTTTTCCTCGGACAGGGAAGAGAAGGTCAGCCCCAGCATTTT
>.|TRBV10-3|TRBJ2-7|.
CAISESLQSSYEQYF
TGTGCCATCAGTGAGTCCCTACAGAGCTCCTACGAGCAGTACTTC
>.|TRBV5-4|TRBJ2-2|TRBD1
CASSGQGPNTGELFF
TGTGCCAGCAGCGGACAGGGACCGAACACCGGGGAGCTGTTTTTT
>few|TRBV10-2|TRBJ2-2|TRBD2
CASSSGTSGDDGELFF
TGCGCCAGCAGTTCCGGGACTAGCGGGGATGACGGGGAGCTGTTTTTT
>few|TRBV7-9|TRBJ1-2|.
CASSLGGGYGYTF
TGTGCCAGCAGCTTAGGGGGAGGCTATGGCTACACCTTC
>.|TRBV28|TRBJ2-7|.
CASNRDSYASYEQYF
TGTGCCAGTAACCGGGACTCCTACGCCTCCTACGAGCAGTACTTC
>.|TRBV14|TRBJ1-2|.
CASSQQANYGYTF
TGTGCCAGCAGCCAACAGGCTAACTATGGCTACACCTTC
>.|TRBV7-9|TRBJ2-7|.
CSSSLGGGGRSYEQYF
TGTTCCAGCAGCTTAGGAGGGGGGGGGCGCTCCTACGAGCAGTACTTC
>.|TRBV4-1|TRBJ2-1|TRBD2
CASSQYGLAGGNEQFF
TGCGCCAGCAGCCAATACGGACTAGCGGGTGGCAATGAGCAGTTCTTC
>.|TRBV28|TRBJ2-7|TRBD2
CASSFGGAHEQYF
TGTGCCAGCAGTTTCGGGGGGGCCCACGAGCAGTACTTC
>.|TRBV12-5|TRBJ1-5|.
CASDIGGNQPQHF
TGTGCTAGTGACATCGGGGGCAATCAGCCCCAGCATTTT
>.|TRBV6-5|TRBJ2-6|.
CASSRTGSGANVLTF
TGTGCCAGCAGCAGGACTGGCTCTGGGGCCAACGTCCTGACTTTC